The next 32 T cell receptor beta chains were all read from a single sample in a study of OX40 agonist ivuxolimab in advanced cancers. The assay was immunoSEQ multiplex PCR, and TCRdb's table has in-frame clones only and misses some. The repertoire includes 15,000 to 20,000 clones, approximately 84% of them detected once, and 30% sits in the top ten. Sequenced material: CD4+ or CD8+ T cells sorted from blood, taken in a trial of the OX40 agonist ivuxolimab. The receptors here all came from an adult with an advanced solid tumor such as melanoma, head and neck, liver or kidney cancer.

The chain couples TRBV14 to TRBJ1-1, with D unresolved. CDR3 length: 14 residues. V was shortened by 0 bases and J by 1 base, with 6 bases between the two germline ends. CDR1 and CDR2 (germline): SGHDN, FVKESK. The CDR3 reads CASSQETRNTEAFF. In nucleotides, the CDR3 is TGTGCCAGCAGCCAAGAAACGAGGAACACTGAAGCTTTCTTT.

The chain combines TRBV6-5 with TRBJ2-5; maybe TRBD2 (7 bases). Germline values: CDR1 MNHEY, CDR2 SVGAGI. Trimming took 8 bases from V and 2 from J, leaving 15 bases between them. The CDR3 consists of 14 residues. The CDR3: CASGGGLFQETQYF. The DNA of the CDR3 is TGTGCCAGCGGCGGGGGCCTATTTCAAGAGACCCAGTACTTC.

In DNA, the CDR3 is TGTGCTAGTGGCCATTCCGGGAGAGGCAATGAGCAGTTCTTC. It codes for CASGHSGRGNEQFF. The V call is TRBV12-5, the J call TRBJ2-1, with D possibly TRBD2 on 6 matching bases. This CDR3 spans 14 amino acids. CDR1 is LGHNT and CDR2 is FRNRAP in the germline V gene. V lost 6 bases to trimming and J lost 6 bases, with 15 bases between them.

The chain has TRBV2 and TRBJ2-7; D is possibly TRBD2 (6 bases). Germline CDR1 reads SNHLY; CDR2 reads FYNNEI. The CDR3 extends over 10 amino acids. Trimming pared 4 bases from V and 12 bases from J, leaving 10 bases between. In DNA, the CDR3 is TGTGCCAGCAGTGGAGCGGGCCGGTACTTC. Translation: CASSGAGRYF.

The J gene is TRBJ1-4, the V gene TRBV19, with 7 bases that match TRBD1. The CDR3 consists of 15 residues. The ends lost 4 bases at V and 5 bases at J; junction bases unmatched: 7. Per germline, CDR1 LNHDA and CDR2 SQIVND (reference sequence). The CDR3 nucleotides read TGTGCCAGTAGTACCTCCCGCAGGGGGAATGAAAAACTGTTTTTT. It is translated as CASSTSRRGNEKLFF.

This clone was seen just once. The CDR3 here is CASSPHPQDTQYF. The CDR3 bases are TGTGCCAGCAGCCCCCATCCTCAAGATACGCAGTATTTT. The J gene is TRBJ2-3, the V gene TRBV5-5; D is undetermined. Trimming removed 4 bases from V and 5 bases from J, with 11 bases in between. CDR1 is SGHKS, CDR2 YYEKEE, per germline (reference sequence). This CDR3 is built from 13 residues.

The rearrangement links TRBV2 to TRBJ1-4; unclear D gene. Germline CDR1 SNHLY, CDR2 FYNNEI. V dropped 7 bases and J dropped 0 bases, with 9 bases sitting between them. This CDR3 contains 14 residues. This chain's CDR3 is CASMADATNEKLFF. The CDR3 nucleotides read TGTGCCAGCATGGCAGATGCAACTAATGAAAAACTGTTTTTT.

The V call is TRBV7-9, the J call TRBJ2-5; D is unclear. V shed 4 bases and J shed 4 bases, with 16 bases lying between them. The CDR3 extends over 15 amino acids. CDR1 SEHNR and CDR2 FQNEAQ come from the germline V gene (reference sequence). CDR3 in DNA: TGTGCCAGCAGCTCCGCTAGAATTTCATCAGAGACCCAGTACTTC. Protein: CASSSARISSETQYF.

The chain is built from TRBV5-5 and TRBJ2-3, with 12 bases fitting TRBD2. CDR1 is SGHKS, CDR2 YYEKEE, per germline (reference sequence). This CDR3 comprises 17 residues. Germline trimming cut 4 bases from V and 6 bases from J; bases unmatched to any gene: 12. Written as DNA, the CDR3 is TGTGCCAGCAGCACAAGACTAGCGGGGGCCCTTGGGGATACGCAGTATTTT. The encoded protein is CASSTRLAGALGDTQYF.

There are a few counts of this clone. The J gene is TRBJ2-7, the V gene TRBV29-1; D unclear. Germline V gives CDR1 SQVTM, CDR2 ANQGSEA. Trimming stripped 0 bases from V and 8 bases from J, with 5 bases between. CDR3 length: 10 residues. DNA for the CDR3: TGCAGCGTTGAAGATGTAAAGCAGTACTTC. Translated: CSVEDVKQYF.

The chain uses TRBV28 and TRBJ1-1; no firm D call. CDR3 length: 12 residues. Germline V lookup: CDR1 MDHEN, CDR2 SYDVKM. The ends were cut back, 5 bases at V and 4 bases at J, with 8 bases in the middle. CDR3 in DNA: TGTGCCAGCAGTGGAGTCACCACTGAAGCTTTCTTT. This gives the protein CASSGVTTEAFF.

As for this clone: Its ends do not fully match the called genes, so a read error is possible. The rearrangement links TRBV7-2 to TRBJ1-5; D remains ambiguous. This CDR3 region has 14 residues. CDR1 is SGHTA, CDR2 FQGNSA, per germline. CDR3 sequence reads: CASSLGFPHQPQHF. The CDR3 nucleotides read TGTGCCAGCAGTTTAGGCTTTCCCCATCAGCCCCAGCATTTT.

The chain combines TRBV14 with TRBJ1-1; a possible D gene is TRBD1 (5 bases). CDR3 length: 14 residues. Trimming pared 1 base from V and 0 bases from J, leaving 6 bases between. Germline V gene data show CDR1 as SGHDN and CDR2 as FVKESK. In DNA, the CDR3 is TGTGCCAGCAGCCAAGCAGGGATGAACACTGAAGCTTTCTTT. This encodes CASSQAGMNTEAFF.

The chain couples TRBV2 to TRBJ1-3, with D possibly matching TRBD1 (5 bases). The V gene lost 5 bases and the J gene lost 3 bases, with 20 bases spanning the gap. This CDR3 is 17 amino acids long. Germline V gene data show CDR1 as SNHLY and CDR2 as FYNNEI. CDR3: CASSWALQGQGGNTIYF. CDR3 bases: TGTGCCAGCAGTTGGGCTCTGCAGGGCCAAGGTGGAAACACCATATATTTT. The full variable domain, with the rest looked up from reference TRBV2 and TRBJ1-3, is EPEVTQTPSHQVTQMGQEVILRCVPISNHLYFYWYRQILGQKVEFLVSFYNNEISEKSEIFDDQFSVERPDGSNFTLKIRSTKLEDSAMYFCASSWALQGQGGNTIYFGEGSWLTVV.

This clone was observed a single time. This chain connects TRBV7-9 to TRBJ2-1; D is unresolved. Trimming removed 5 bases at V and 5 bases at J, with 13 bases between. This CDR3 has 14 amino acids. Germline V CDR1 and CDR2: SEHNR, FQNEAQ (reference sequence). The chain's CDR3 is CASSPMRIDNEQFF. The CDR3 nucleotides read TGTGCCAGCAGCCCCATGAGGATCGACAATGAGCAGTTCTTC.

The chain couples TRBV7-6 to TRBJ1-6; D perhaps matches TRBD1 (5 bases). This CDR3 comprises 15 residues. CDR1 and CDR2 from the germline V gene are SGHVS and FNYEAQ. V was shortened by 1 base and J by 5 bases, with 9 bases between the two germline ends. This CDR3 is CASSLEKGHNSPLHF. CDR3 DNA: TGTGCCAGCAGCTTAGAAAAGGGGCATAATTCACCCCTCCACTTT. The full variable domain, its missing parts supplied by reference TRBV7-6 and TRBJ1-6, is GAGVSQSPRYKVTKRGQDVALRCDPISGHVSLYWYRQALGQGPEFLTYFNYEAQQDKSGLPNDRFSAERPEGSISTLTIQRTEQRDSAMYRCASSLEKGHNSPLHFGNGTRLTVT.

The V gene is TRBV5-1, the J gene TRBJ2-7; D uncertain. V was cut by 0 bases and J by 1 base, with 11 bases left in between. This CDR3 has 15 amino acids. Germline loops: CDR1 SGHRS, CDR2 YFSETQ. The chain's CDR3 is CASSLGASSSYEQYF. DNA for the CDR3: TGCGCCAGCAGCTTGGGGGCAAGCTCTTCCTACGAGCAGTACTTC.

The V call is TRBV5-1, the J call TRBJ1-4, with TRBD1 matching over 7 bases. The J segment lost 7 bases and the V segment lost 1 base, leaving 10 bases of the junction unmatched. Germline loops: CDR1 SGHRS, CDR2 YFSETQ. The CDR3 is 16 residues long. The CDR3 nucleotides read TGCGCCAGCAGCTTGACCCGGGGAGGGGGCTCTGAAAAACTGTTTTTT. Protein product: CASSLTRGGGSEKLFF.

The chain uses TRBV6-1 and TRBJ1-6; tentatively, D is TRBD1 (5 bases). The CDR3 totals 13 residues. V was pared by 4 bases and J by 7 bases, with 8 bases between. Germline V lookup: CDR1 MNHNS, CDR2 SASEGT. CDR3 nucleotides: TGTGCCAGCAGTGTGACAGAGAATTCACCCCTCCACTTT. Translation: CASSVTENSPLHF.

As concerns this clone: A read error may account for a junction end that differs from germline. The CDR3 protein is CASSLAGGSYNERFF. In DNA, the CDR3 is TGCGCCAGCAGTCTAGCGGGAGGATCCTACAATGAGCGGTTCTTC. The rearrangement joins TRBV5-1 to TRBJ2-1; 11 bases agree with TRBD2. The CDR3 has 15 amino acids. Germline V gene sequence: CDR1 SGHRS, CDR2 YFSETQ. The entire variable domain, with the rest obtained from reference TRBV5-1 and TRBJ2-1, is as follows: KAGVTQTPRYLIKTRGQQVTLSCSPISGHRSVSWYQQTPGQGLQFLFEYFSETQRNKGNFPGRFSGRQFSNSRSEMNVSTLELGDSALYLCASSLAGGSYNERFFGPGTRLTVL.

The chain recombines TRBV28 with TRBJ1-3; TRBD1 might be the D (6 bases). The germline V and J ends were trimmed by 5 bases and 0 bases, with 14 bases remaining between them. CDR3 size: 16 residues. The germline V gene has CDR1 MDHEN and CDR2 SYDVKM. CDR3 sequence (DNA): TGTGCCAGCAGTAACAGGGAGACGTTCTCTGGAAACACCATATATTTT. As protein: CASSNRETFSGNTIYF.

DNA of the CDR3: TGTGCCAGCAGTGAAGTAGGGAGCTCCTACAATGAGCAGTTCTTC. This codes for CASSEVGSSYNEQFF. The V call is TRBV2, the J call TRBJ2-1; D possibly corresponds to TRBD2 (5 bases). Germline V gene data show CDR1 as SNHLY and CDR2 as FYNNEI. The ends were cut back, 1 base at V and 0 bases at J, with 7 bases in the middle. CDR3 length: 15 residues. The entire variable domain, with the rest obtained from reference TRBV2 and TRBJ2-1, is as follows: EPEVTQTPSHQVTQMGQEVILRCVPISNHLYFYWYRQILGQKVEFLVSFYNNEISEKSEIFDDQFSVERPDGSNFTLKIRSTKLEDSAMYFCASSEVGSSYNEQFFGPGTRLTVL.

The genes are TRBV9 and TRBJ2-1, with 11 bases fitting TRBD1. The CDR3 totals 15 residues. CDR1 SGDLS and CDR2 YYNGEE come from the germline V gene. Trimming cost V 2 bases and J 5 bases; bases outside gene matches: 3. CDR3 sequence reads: CASSVGDRGNNEQFF. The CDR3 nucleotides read TGTGCCAGCAGCGTGGGGGACAGGGGGAACAATGAGCAGTTCTTC.

CDR3 loop: CASNGQGIGANQPQHF. Here the CDR3 DNA reads TGTGCCAGTAACGGACAGGGAATCGGGGCTAATCAGCCCCAGCATTTT. The chain is built from TRBV19 and TRBJ1-5, with 8 bases identical to TRBD1. Germline assignment: CDR1 LNHDA and CDR2 SQIVND (reference sequence). The ends lost 7 bases at V and 4 bases at J; junction bases unmatched: 12. The CDR3 extends over 16 amino acids.

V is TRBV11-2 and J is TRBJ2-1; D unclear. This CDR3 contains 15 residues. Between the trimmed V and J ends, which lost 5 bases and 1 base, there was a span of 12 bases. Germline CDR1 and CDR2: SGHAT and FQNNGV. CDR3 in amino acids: CASSPNKASYNEQFF. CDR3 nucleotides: TGTGCCAGCAGCCCAAACAAGGCTTCCTACAATGAGCAGTTCTTC.

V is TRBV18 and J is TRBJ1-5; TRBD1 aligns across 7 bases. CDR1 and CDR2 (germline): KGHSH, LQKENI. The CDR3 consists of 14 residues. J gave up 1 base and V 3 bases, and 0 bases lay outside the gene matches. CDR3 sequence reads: CASSPGQSNQPQHF. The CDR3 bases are TGTGCCAGCTCACCGGGACAGAGCAATCAGCCCCAGCATTTT. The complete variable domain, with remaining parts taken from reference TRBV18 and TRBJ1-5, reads NAGVMQNPRHLVRRRGQEARLRCSPMKGHSHVYWYRQLPEEGLKFMVYLQKENIIDESGMPKERFSAEFPKEGPSILRIQQVVRGDSAAYFCASSPGQSNQPQHFGDGTRLSIL.

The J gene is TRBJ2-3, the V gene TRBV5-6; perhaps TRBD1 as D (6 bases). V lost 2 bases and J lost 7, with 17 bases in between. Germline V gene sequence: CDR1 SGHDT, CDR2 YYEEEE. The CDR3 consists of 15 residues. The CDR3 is CASSFEPTGSNTQYF. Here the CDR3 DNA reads TGTGCCAGCAGCTTCGAACCAACAGGGTCTAATACGCAGTATTTT.

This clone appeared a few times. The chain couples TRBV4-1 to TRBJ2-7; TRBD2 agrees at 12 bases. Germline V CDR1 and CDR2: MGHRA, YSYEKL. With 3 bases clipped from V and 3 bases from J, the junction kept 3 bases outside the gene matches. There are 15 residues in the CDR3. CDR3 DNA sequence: TGCGCCAGCAGCCAGATACTAGCGGGGGGCTACGAGCAGTACTTC. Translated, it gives CASSQILAGGYEQYF.

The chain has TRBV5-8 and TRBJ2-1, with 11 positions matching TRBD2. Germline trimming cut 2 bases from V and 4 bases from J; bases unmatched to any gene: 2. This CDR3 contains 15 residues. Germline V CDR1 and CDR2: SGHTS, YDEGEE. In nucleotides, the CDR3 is TGTGCCAGCAGCTTTAGCGGGAGGGGGTACAATGAGCAGTTCTTC. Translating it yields CASSFSGRGYNEQFF.

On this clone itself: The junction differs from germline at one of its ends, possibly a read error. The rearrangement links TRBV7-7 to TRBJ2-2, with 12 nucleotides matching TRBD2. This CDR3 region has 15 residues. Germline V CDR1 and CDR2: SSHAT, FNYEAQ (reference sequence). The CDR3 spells CASSPRTSGAGELFF. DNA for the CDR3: TGTGCTAGCAGCCCCCGGACTAGCGGGGCCGGGGAGCTGTTTTTT.

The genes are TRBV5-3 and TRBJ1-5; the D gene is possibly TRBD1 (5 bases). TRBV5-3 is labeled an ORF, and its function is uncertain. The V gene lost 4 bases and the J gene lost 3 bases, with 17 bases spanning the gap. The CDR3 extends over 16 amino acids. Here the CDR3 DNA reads TGTGCCAGAAGCCAAGCGAGGACACCGTTCAATCAGCCCCAGCATTTT. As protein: CARSQARTPFNQPQHF.

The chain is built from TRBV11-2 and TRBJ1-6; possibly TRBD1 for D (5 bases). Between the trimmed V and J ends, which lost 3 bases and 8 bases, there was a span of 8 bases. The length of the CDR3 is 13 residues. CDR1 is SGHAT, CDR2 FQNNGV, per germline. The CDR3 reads CASSLGRDSPLHF. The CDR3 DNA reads TGTGCCAGCAGCTTGGGACGAGATTCACCCCTCCACTTT.